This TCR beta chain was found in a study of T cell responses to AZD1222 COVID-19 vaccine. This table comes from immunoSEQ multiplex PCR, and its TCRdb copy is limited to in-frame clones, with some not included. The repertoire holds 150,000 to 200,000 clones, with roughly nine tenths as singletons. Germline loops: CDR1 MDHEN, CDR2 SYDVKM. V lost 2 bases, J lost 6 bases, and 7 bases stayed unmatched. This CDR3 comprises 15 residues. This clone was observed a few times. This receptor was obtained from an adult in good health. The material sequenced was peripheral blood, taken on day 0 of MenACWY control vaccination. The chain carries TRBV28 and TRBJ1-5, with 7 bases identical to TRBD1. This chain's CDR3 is CASSLIAQGGQPQHF. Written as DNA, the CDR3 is TGTGCCAGCAGTTTAATCGCGCAGGGGGGTCAGCCCCAGCATTTT.